The 10 T cell receptor beta chains below were found in one sample sequenced in a study of Ad26.COV2.S vaccination and SARS-CoV-2 variants. Some clones are missing from TCRdb's copy, which holds only in-frame ones; the method was immunoSEQ multiplex PCR. The repertoire holds 300,000 to 350,000 clones, with around 83% as singletons. Sample treatment: around 19 received Ad26.COV2.S at low or high dose, single or two shots; 5 received placebo; per-sample allocation not given. Material that was analyzed had been drawn on day 63 after the first vaccine or placebo injection. The sequencing used peripheral blood, collected in a trial of Ad26.COV2.S vaccine versus placebo. These receptors came from a person between 18 and 65 years old who received the Ad26.COV2.S COVID-19 vaccine or a placebo.

The V gene is TRBV7-2, the J gene TRBJ2-2, with 7 nucleotides matching TRBD2. Germline assignment: CDR1 SGHTA and CDR2 FQGNSA. J gave up 0 bases and V 6 bases, and 7 bases lay outside the gene matches. The CDR3 loop spans 16 amino acids. This chain's CDR3 is CASRPRAGTNTGELFF. The DNA of the CDR3 is TGTGCCAGCAGACCTAGAGCGGGAACGAACACCGGGGAGCTGTTTTTT. The full variable domain, completed using reference TRBV7-2 and TRBJ2-2, is GAGVSQSPSNKVTEKGKDVELRCDPISGHTALYWYRQSLGQGLEFLIYFQGNSAPDKSGLPSDRFSAERTGGSVSTLTIQRTQQEDSAVYLCASRPRAGTNTGELFFGEGSRLTVL.

This sequence joins TRBV10-3 and TRBJ2-7; 9 positions match TRBD2. Per germline, CDR1 ENHRY and CDR2 SYGVKD. The CDR3 is made up of 16 amino acids. V trimming: 5 bases; J trimming: 0 bases; junction bases outside the gene matches: 8. The CDR3 loop is CAISQFSGGNSYEQYF. The CDR3 region has the DNA TGTGCCATCAGTCAATTTAGCGGGGGAAACTCCTACGAGCAGTACTTC.

J is TRBJ1-1 and V is TRBV15; D is uncertain. V was pared by 2 bases and J by 1 base, with 14 bases between. The CDR3 spans 16 residues. Germline CDR1 and CDR2: LNHNV and YYDKDF (reference sequence). The CDR3 is CATSRHKWTENTEAFF. For the CDR3, the DNA is TGTGCCACCAGCAGACACAAGTGGACGGAGAACACTGAAGCTTTCTTT.

This clone was seen only once. The V call is TRBV24-1, the J call TRBJ1-5, with 11 bases identical to TRBD1. Germline V CDR1 and CDR2: KGHDR, SFDVKD. The V segment lost 4 bases and the J segment 6 bases; nucleotides outside the gene matches: 16. There are 19 residues in the CDR3. For the CDR3, the DNA is TGTGCCACCAGTGAACTGGGGACAGGGGGTTTTAGACTTGGTCAGCCCCAGCATTTT. Its protein is CATSELGTGGFRLGQPQHF.

About this clone itself: The same CDR3 is also encoded by other DNA sequences in this sample. The chain joins TRBV6-5 to TRBJ1-1, with D unclear. Per the germline V gene, CDR1 is MNHEY and CDR2 is SVGAGI. V was clipped by 5 bases and J by 1 base, with 11 bases between them. This CDR3 is 14 amino acids long. DNA for the CDR3: TGTGCCAGCAGTACCCGGACGGGGAACACTGAAGCTTTCTTT. This sequence encodes CASSTRTGNTEAFF.

The rearrangement links TRBV7-6 to TRBJ2-2; 7 bases agree with TRBD2. The V and J ends lost 4 bases and 8 bases, in that order; junction bases with no gene match: 7. The CDR3 length is 14 residues. The germline gives CDR1 SGHVS, CDR2 FNYEAQ. The CDR3 protein is CASSSWTRAGELFF. The CDR3 region has the DNA TGTGCCAGCAGCTCCTGGACTAGAGCGGGGGAGCTGTTTTTT. Complete variable domain (other parts from reference TRBV7-6 and TRBJ2-2): GAGVSQSPRYKVTKRGQDVALRCDPISGHVSLYWYRQALGQGPEFLTYFNYEAQQDKSGLPNDRFSAERPEGSISTLTIQRTEQRDSAMYRCASSSWTRAGELFFGEGSRLTVL.

The genes are TRBV7-2 and TRBJ2-7; unclear D gene. Trimming took 5 bases from V and 2 from J, leaving 16 bases between them. The CDR3 runs to 15 residues. CDR1 is SGHTA and CDR2 is FQGNSA in the germline V gene. As DNA, the CDR3 is TGTGCCAGCAGCCCCGCCGAAATACCCGCCTACGAGCAGTACTTC. This codes for CASSPAEIPAYEQYF.

The chain links TRBV5-1 to TRBJ1-6; D possibly corresponds to TRBD1 (5 bases). The germline V gene has CDR1 SGHRS and CDR2 YFSETQ. The V gene lost 2 bases and the J gene lost 11 bases, with 11 bases spanning the gap. This CDR3 has 13 residues. The CDR3 here is CASSFGVGAPLHF. The CDR3 DNA sequence: TGCGCCAGCAGCTTCGGAGTGGGGGCACCCCTCCACTTT.

This chain links TRBV7-2 with TRBJ1-5, with D unresolved. The length of the CDR3 is 13 residues. The germline gives CDR1 SGHTA, CDR2 FQGNSA. The V end was cut by 2 bases, the J end by 9 bases, with 11 bases between. The chain's CDR3 is CASSLFDERPQHF. The CDR3 DNA follows: TGTGCCAGCAGCTTATTTGACGAGCGGCCCCAGCATTTT.

In this sample, this clone turned up once. The V and J genes are TRBV3-1 (or the pseudogene TRBV3-2) and TRBJ2-5; D not resolved. The CDR3 is 14 amino acids. Per the germline V gene, CDR1 is LGHDT and CDR2 is YNNKEL (reference sequence). Trimming took off 4 bases at V and 4 bases at J, with 13 bases between the two ends. The CDR3 loop is CASSPDTVRETQYF. CDR3 sequence (DNA): TGTGCCAGCAGCCCCGACACGGTCCGAGAGACCCAGTACTTC.